The clone carrying this T cell receptor (beta chain) has at least ten counts. Its antigen remains unknown. Germline CDR1 is SGHTA and CDR2 is FQGNSA. The CDR3 is 15 residues long. The ends lost 5 bases at V and 7 bases at J; junction bases unmatched: 10. This entry comes from a study of cytomegalovirus exposure and HLA in healthy donors. Study-wide results and caveats: Reported performance of the classifier showed diagnosis of cytomegalovirus status with high specificity and sensitivity.

Sequencing was performed with immunoSEQ multiplex PCR; in TCRdb, only in-frame clones are kept and a portion is missing. This table has more than 140,000 clones, roughly 89% appearing once. This TCR was recovered from a woman under 30 in good health and CMV-seropositive. Sequencing was carried out using PBMCs. The rearrangement joins TRBV7-2 to TRBJ1-2, with TRBD1 identical over 10 bases. DNA for the CDR3: TGTGCCAGCAGCCATGACAGGGGGCCGTGGGGTGGCTACACCTTC. This codes for CASSHDRGPWGGYTF.